This record looks at one TCR beta chain sequence and its context. These data are taken from a study of radiotherapy plus CTLA-4 blockade in lung cancer. Clones were sequenced by immunoSEQ multiplex PCR, and TCRdb holds only the in-frame ones, with some missing. In the table there are some 73,000 clones, approximately 80% of which are singletons. V was clipped by 6 bases and J by 9 bases, with 18 bases between them. Germline assignment: CDR1 SNHLY and CDR2 FYNNEI. The CDR3 contains 14 residues. The source was peripheral blood, collected from a patient treated with radiotherapy plus ipilimumab. The source of this sequence is a human donor with non-small cell lung cancer who had stable disease on radiotherapy plus ipilimumab. The chain employs TRBV2 and TRBJ2-1; D may be TRBD2 (6 bases). CDR3 protein: CASSPLLASGEQFF. In DNA form, the CDR3 reads TGTGCCAGCAGCCCCCTACTAGCATCAGGTGAGCAGTTCTTC.